This is a list of T cell receptor beta chains from one sample in a study of shared clonotypes between healthy human individuals. The method was immunoSEQ multiplex PCR; TCRdb's version includes in-frame clones alone and lacks a portion of them. The table lists approximately 1,000,000 clones, 70% to 85% of them singletons, with 0.7% to 0.95% in the top ten. The sequenced sample consisted of memory CD4+ T cells from PBMCs. All receptors come from a man younger than 35 in good health. Some clones in this sample may be carry-over from other donors' samples. CDR3s include the opening cysteine and the closing phenylalanine or tryptophan. A D gene is named only where the DNA matches it firmly. Where a row states a size, it is once, few, many or the class of an expanded clone; other rows omit it.

NA,TRBV6-6,TRBJ2-5,NA,CASRPGSFLQETQYF,TGTGCCAGCAGACCGGGGAGCTTTCTCCAAGAGACCCAGTACTTC
NA,TRBV11-2,TRBJ2-5,NA,CASRNPGEAGTQYF,TGTGCCAGCAGGAACCCCGGGGAGGCAGGGACCCAGTACTTC
NA,TRBV5-1,TRBJ1-1,NA,CASSLGTGRDPGAFF,TGCGCCAGCAGCTTGGGTACGGGGCGCGATCCGGGAGCTTTCTTT
NA,TRBV4-1,TRBJ1-1,NA,CASSRSWIGENTEAFF,TGCGCCAGCAGCCGCTCCTGGATAGGGGAAAACACTGAAGCTTTCTTT
NA,TRBV7-3,TRBJ2-7,TRBD2,CASSLAGVGEQYF,TGTGCCAGCAGCTTAGCGGGAGTGGGCGAGCAGTACTTC
NA,TRBV5-1,TRBJ2-7,NA,CASSLEAGTHHEQYF,TGCGCCAGCAGCTTGGAGGCAGGAACTCATCACGAGCAGTACTTC
NA,TRBV29-1,TRBJ1-1,NA,CSVEEGPGRRGTEAFF,TGCAGCGTTGAAGAGGGACCTGGGAGGCGAGGCACTGAAGCTTTCTTT
NA,TRBV6-5,TRBJ2-5,NA,CASSYSNIQETQYF,TGTGCCAGCAGTTACTCGAACATCCAAGAGACCCAGTACTTC
NA,TRBV2,TRBJ1-5,NA,CASSETGRVNQPQHF,TGTGCCAGCAGTGAAACAGGAAGGGTTAATCAGCCCCAGCATTTT
NA,TRBV28,TRBJ2-7,TRBD2,CASRTGLAYEQYF,TGTGCCAGCAGAACGGGACTAGCCTACGAGCAGTACTTC
NA,TRBV1,TRBJ2-1,NA,CTSSHEGITSSYNEQFF,TGCACCAGCAGCCATGAAGGGATTACTAGCTCCTACAATGAGCAGTTCTTC
NA,TRBV25-1,TRBJ2-6,TRBD2,CASSLGGAGANVLTF,TGTGCCAGCAGCCTGGGAGGGGCTGGGGCCAACGTCCTGACTTTC
NA,TRBV5-4,TRBJ2-3,NA,CASSPTTRTDTQYF,TGTGCCAGCAGCCCGACTACCCGCACAGATACGCAGTATTTT
NA,TRBV25-1,TRBJ2-5,TRBD1,CASSGADRYQETQYF,TGTGCCAGCTCCGGGGCGGACAGGTACCAAGAGACCCAGTACTTC
few,TRBV6-1,TRBJ1-2,NA,CASYDSDRHGYTF,TGTGCCAGCTATGACTCTGACAGGCATGGCTACACCTTC
NA,TRBV10-2,TRBJ1-5,NA,CASSPGLSQPQHF,TGCGCCAGCAGTCCCGGACTGAGTCAGCCCCAGCATTTT
once,TRBV10-2,TRBJ2-3,TRBD2,CASSDTLAVPDTQYF,TGCGCCAGCAGTGATACACTAGCGGTGCCAGATACGCAGTATTTT
NA,TRBV11-2,TRBJ2-7,NA,CASSSRWSGTYEQYF,TGTGCCAGCAGCTCCCGGTGGAGTGGAACCTACGAGCAGTACTTC
few,TRBV7-3,TRBJ1-1,NA,CASSAGHNTEAFF,TGTGCCAGCAGCGCAGGACACAACACTGAAGCTTTCTTT
NA,TRBV18,TRBJ2-6,TRBD1,CASSGTGGARGANVLTF,TGTGCCAGCTCAGGCACAGGGGGCGCAAGAGGGGCCAACGTCCTGACTTTC
NA,TRBV28,TRBJ2-3,TRBD2,CASSFLAGAGGTDTQYF,TGTGCCAGCAGTTTTCTAGCGGGAGCAGGTGGCACAGATACGCAGTATTTT
NA,TRBV28,TRBJ2-1,NA,CASSFRDTDWIKEFF,TGTGCCAGCAGTTTCCGGGACACCGATTGGATTAAGGAGTTCTTC
few,TRBV4-1,TRBJ2-7,NA,CASSQAAFREQYF,TGCGCCAGCAGCCAAGCGGCATTCCGCGAGCAGTACTTC
NA,TRBV5-1,TRBJ1-2,NA,CASSLKGTGSGYTF,TGCGCCAGCAGCTTGAAAGGTACAGGGTCTGGCTACACCTTC
NA,TRBV29-1,TRBJ2-7,NA,CSVPGTADYEQYF,TGCAGCGTCCCCGGGACGGCTGACTACGAGCAGTACTTC
NA,TRBV4-1,TRBJ2-3,NA,CASSPGKSSTDTQYF,TGCGCCAGCAGCCCTGGGAAGTCTAGCACAGATACGCAGTATTTT
NA,TRBV2,TRBJ1-2,TRBD1,CASSQGQGRYGYTF,TGTGCCAGTTCGCAGGGACAGGGACGATATGGCTACACCTTC
once,TRBV28,TRBJ2-7,NA,CASSFPGAVSYEQYF,TGTGCCAGCAGTTTCCCTGGGGCAGTCTCCTACGAGCAGTACTTC
NA,TRBV30,TRBJ1-2,TRBD1,CAWSEWDRVNGYTF,TGTGCCTGGAGTGAATGGGACAGGGTAAATGGCTACACCTTC
once,TRBV5-1,TRBJ2-7,NA,CASSFSGEGYEQYF,TGCGCCAGCAGCTTTAGCGGCGAAGGCTACGAGCAGTACTTC
NA,TRBV5-8,TRBJ2-5,NA,CASSLRTPQETQYF,TGTGCCAGCAGCTTACGCACACCTCAAGAGACCCAGTACTTC
NA,TRBV4-1,TRBJ2-4,TRBD1,CASSDDRAGAKNIQYF,TGCGCCAGCAGCGATGACAGGGCAGGGGCCAAAAACATTCAGTACTTC
NA,TRBV5-1,TRBJ1-1,NA,CASSLDRLNTEAFF,TGCGCCAGCAGCTTGGACCGGCTTAACACTGAAGCTTTCTTT
once,TRBV18,TRBJ1-1,TRBD1,CASSRQGADTEAFF,TGTGCCAGCTCACGGCAGGGGGCAGATACTGAAGCTTTCTTT
NA,TRBV5-1,TRBJ2-1,NA,CASSFRLGSYNEQFF,TGCGCCAGCAGCTTTCGTCTTGGGTCCTACAATGAGCAGTTCTTC
NA,TRBV6-5,TRBJ2-7,NA,CASSVSDNYEQYF,TGTGCCAGCAGTGTCTCGGACAACTACGAGCAGTACTTC
NA,TRBV7-2,TRBJ2-2,NA,CASSLGQTPGRGTGELFF,TGTGCCAGCAGCCTTGGACAGACGCCAGGGCGGGGCACCGGGGAGCTGTTTTTT
NA,TRBV6-1,TRBJ1-1,NA,CASSEAGAGEAFF,TGTGCCAGCAGTGAAGCGGGGGCTGGGGAAGCTTTCTTT
NA,TRBV7-8,TRBJ2-3,TRBD1,CASSFSGTGRADTQYF,TGTGCCAGCAGCTTTTCCGGGACAGGGAGAGCAGATACGCAGTATTTT
many,TRBV19,TRBJ2-2,NA,CASSVNTVNTGELFF,TGTGCCAGTAGTGTCAATACGGTGAACACCGGGGAGCTGTTTTTT
few,TRBV2,TRBJ1-1,NA,CASSIQLSAFF,TGTGCCAGCAGTATACAGCTCTCAGCTTTCTTT
NA,TRBV6-1,TRBJ1-1,NA,CASSGQAEGTEAFF,TGTGCCAGCAGTGGACAGGCAGAGGGAACTGAAGCTTTCTTT
NA,TRBV4-2,TRBJ2-1,NA,CASSRIDSGIPYNEQFF,TGTGCCAGCAGCCGTATAGATTCGGGGATCCCCTACAATGAGCAGTTCTTC
few,TRBV23-1,TRBJ1-5,TRBD1,CASSHPGDRGEQPQHF,TGCGCCAGCAGTCATCCCGGGGACAGAGGCGAGCAGCCCCAGCATTTT
NA,TRBV18,TRBJ1-3,NA,CASSPPAGRSGNTIYF,TGTGCCAGCTCACCACCAGCAGGACGCTCTGGAAACACCATATATTTT
NA,TRBV15,TRBJ2-1,TRBD2,CATSTSGRGEQFF,TGTGCCACCAGCACAAGCGGGAGAGGTGAGCAGTTCTTC
NA,TRBV30,TRBJ1-1,NA,CAWSLGRNTEAFF,TGTGCCTGGAGCCTGGGCCGGAACACTGAAGCTTTCTTT
NA,TRBV19,TRBJ2-7,TRBD1,CASSIDIDRGEQYF,TGTGCCAGTAGTATAGACATAGACAGGGGAGAGCAGTACTTC
NA,TRBV29-1,TRBJ2-1,NA,CSVEVSLSYNEQFF,TGCAGCGTTGAGGTCTCCCTCTCCTACAATGAGCAGTTCTTC
NA,TRBV9,TRBJ2-1,TRBD1,CASSGDPTGGREQFF,TGTGCCAGCAGCGGCGATCCAACAGGGGGGCGTGAGCAGTTCTTC
NA,TRBV7-8,TRBJ2-3,NA,CASSLVGGYTDTQYF,TGTGCCAGCAGCTTAGTCGGAGGATACACAGATACGCAGTATTTT
NA,TRBV27,TRBJ2-7,TRBD1,CASKGAAYEQYF,TGTGCCAGCAAGGGGGCCGCCTACGAGCAGTACTTC
NA,TRBV30,TRBJ2-2,NA,CAWIRGYPHPGELFF,TGTGCCTGGATTCGGGGGTACCCCCACCCCGGGGAGCTGTTTTTT
few,TRBV6-7,TRBJ2-6,NA,CASSYPRGESGANVLTF,TGTGCCAGCAGTTACCCCCGAGGGGAGTCTGGGGCCAACGTCCTGACTTTC